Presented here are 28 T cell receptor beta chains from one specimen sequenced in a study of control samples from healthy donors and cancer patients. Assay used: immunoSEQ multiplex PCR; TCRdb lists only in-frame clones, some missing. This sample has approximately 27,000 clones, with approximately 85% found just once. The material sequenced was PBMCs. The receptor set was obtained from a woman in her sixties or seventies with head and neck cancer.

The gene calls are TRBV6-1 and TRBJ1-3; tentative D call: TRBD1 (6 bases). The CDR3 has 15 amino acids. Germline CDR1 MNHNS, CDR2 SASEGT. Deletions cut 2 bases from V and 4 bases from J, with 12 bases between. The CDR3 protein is CASSETGPQGNTIYF. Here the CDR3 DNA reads TGTGCCAGCAGTGAAACAGGGCCTCAGGGAAACACCATATATTTT.

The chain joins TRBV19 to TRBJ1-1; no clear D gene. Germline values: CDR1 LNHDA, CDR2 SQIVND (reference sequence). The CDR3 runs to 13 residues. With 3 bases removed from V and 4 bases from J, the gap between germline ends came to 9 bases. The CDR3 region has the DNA TGTGCCAGTAGTATCCGTGGGCCCACTGAAGCTTTCTTT. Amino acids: CASSIRGPTEAFF.

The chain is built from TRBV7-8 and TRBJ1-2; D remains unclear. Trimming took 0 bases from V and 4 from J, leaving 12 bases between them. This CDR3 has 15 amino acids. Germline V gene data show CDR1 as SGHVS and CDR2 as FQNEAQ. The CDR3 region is CASSLARPQLYGYTF. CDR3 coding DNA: TGTGCCAGCAGCTTAGCGAGGCCCCAACTCTATGGCTACACCTTC.

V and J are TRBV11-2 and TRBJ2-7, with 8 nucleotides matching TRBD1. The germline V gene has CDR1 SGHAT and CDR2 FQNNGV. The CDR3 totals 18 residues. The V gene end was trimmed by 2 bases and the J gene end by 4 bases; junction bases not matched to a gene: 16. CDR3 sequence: CASSLLGTWTGSPYEQYF. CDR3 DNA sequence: TGTGCCAGCAGCTTATTAGGGACCTGGACAGGGTCCCCGTACGAGCAGTACTTC.

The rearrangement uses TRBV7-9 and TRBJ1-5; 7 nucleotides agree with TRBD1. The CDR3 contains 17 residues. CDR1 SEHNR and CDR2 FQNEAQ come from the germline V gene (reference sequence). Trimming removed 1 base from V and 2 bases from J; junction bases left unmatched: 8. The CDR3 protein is CASSLVPRGMRNQPQHF. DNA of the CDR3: TGTGCCAGCAGCTTAGTCCCCAGGGGGATGCGCAATCAGCCCCAGCATTTT.

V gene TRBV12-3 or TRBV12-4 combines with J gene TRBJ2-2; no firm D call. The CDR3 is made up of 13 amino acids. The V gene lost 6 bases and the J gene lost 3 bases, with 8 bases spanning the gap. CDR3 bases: TGTGCCAGCAGCCTTAGCTACACCGGGGAGCTGTTTTTT. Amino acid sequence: CASSLSYTGELFF.

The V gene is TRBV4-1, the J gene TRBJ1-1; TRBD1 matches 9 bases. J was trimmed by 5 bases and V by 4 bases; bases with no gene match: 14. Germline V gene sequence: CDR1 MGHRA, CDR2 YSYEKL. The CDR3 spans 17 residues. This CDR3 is CASSRETGGGPGTEAFF. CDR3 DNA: TGCGCCAGCAGCCGAGAGACAGGGGGAGGTCCGGGGACTGAAGCTTTCTTT.

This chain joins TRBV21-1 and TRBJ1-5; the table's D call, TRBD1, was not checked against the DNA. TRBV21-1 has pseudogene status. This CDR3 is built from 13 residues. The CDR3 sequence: CASRQGCNQPQHF. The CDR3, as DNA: TGTGCCAGCAGACAGGGGTGCAATCAGCCCCAGCATTTT.

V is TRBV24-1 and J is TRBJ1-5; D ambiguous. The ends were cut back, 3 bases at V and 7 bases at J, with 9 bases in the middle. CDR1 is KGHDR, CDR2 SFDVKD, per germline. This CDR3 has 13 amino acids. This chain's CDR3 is CATSDESWQPQHF. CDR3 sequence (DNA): TGTGCCACCAGTGATGAGAGTTGGCAGCCCCAGCATTTT.

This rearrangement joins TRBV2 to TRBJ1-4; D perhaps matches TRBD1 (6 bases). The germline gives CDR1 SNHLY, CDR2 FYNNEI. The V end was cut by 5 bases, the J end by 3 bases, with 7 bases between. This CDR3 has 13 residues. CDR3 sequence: CASSRGPNEKLFF. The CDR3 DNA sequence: TGTGCCAGCAGTCGGGGGCCTAATGAAAAACTGTTTTTT.

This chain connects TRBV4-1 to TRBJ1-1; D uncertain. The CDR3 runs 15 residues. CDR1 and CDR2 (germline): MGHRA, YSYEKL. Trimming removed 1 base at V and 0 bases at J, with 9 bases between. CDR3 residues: CASSQGEDMNTEAFF. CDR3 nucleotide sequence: TGCGCCAGCAGCCAAGGTGAGGATATGAACACTGAAGCTTTCTTT.

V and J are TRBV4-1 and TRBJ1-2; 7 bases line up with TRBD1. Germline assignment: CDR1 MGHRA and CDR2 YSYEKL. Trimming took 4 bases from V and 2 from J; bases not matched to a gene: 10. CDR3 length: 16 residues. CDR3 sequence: CASSPQGATGNYGYTF. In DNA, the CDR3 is TGCGCCAGCAGCCCCCAAGGGGCGACAGGGAACTATGGCTACACCTTC.

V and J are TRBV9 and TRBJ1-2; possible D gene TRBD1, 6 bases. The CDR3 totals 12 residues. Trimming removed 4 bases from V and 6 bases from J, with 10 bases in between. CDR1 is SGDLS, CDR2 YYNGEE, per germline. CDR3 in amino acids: CASSKDRNGYTF. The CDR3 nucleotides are TGTGCCAGCAGCAAAGACAGGAATGGCTACACCTTC.

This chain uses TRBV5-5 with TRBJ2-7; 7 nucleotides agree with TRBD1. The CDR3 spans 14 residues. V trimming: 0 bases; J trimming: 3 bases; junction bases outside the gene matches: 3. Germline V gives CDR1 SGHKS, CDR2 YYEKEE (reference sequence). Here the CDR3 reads CASSLAYRGYEQYF. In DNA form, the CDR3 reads TGTGCCAGCAGCTTGGCCTACAGGGGCTACGAGCAGTACTTC.

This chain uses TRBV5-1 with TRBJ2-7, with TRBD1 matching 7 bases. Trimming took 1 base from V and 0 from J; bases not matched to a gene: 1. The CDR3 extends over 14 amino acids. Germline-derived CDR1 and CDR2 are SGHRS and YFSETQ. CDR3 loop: CASSLKGASYEQYF. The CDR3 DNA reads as TGCGCCAGCAGCTTGAAGGGGGCCTCCTACGAGCAGTACTTC.

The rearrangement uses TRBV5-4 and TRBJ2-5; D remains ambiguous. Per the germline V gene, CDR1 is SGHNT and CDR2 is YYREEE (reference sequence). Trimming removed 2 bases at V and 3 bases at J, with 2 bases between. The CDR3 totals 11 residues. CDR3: CASSLEETQYF. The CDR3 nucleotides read TGTGCCAGCAGCTTAGAAGAGACCCAGTACTTC. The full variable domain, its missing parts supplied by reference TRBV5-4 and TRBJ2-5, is ETGVTQSPTHLIKTRGQQVTLRCSSQSGHNTVSWYQQALGQGPQFIFQYYREEENGRGNFPPRFSGLQFPNYSSELNVNALELDDSALYLCASSLEETQYFGPGTRLLVL.

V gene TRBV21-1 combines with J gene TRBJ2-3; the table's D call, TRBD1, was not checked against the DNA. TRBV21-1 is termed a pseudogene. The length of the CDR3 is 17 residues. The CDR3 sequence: CASSKELGQGGTDTQYF. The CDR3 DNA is TGTGCCAGCAGCAAAGAGTTAGGACAGGGGGGGACAGATACGCAGTATTTT.

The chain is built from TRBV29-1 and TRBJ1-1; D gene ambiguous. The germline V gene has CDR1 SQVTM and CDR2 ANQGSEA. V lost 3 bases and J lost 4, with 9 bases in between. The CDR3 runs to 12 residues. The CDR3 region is CSVEEGFTEAFF. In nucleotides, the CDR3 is TGCAGCGTTGAGGAGGGATTCACTGAAGCTTTCTTT.

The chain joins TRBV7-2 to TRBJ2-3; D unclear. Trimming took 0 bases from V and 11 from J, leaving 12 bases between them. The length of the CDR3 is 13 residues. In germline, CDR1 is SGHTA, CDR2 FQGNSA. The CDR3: CASSLALDSRQYF. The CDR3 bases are TGTGCCAGCAGCTTAGCGCTTGACTCGCGGCAGTATTTT.

The CDR3 sequence: CASSLNGMGGYTF. DNA of the CDR3: TGTGCCAGCAGCTTAAACGGGATGGGTGGCTACACCTTC. The chain recombines TRBV7-3 with TRBJ1-2, with D unresolved. CDR3 length: 13 residues. The germline V and J ends were trimmed by 1 base and 7 bases, with 10 bases remaining between them. Germline CDR1 is SGHTA and CDR2 is FQGTGA.

The CDR3 is CASSLEGGGYEQYF. In DNA form, the CDR3 reads TGCGCCAGCAGCTTGGAGGGGGGGGGCTACGAGCAGTACTTC. This sequence joins TRBV5-1 and TRBJ2-7, with a tentative D call TRBD2 (7 bases). V dropped 0 bases and J dropped 3 bases, with 10 bases sitting between them. This CDR3 contains 14 residues. The germline CDR1 and CDR2 sequences are SGHRS and YFSETQ.

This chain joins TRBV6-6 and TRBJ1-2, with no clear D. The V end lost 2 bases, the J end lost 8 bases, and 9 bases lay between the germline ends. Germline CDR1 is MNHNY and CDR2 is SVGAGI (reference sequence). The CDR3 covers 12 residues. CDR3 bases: TGTGCCAGCAGTTACGAGGCTGGAGGCTACACCTTC. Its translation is CASSYEAGGYTF.

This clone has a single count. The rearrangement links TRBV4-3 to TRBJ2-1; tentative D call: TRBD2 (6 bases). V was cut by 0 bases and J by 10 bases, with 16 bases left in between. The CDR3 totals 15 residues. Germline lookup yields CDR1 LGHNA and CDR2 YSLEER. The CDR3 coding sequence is TGCGCCAGCAGCCAAGAGGGGGGAGTCCCTTTAGAGCAGTTCTTC. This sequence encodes CASSQEGGVPLEQFF.

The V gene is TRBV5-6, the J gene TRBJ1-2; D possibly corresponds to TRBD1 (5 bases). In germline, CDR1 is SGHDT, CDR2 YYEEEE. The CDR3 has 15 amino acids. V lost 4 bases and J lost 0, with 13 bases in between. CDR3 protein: CASSLLDTPNYGYTF. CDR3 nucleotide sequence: TGTGCCAGCAGCCTCCTGGACACCCCTAACTATGGCTACACCTTC.

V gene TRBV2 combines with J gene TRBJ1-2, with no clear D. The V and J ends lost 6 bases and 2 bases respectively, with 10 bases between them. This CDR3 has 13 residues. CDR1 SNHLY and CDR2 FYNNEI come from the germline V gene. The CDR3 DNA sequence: TGTGCCAGCAGCCATGACGAGAACTATGGCTACACCTTC. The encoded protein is CASSHDENYGYTF.

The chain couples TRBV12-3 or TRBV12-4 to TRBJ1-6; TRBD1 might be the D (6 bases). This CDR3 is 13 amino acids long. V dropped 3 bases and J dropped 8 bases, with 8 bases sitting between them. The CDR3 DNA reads TGTGCCAGCAGTTTGGGGGCGGATTCACCCCTCCACTTT. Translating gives CASSLGADSPLHF.

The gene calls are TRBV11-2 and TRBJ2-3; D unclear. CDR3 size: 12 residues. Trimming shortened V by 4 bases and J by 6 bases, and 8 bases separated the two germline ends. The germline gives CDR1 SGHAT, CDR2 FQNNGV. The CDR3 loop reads CASSWNVDTQYF. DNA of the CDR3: TGTGCCAGCAGCTGGAACGTCGATACGCAGTATTTT.

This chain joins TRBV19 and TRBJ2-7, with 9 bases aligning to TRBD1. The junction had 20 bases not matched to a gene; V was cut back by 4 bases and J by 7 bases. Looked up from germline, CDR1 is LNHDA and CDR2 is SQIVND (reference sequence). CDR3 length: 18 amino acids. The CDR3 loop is CASSTYSAGTGSGREQYF. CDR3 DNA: TGTGCCAGTAGTACCTACTCAGCCGGGACAGGGTCGGGCAGGGAGCAGTACTTC.